The entry below gives a single T cell receptor (beta chain) sequence along with its context. Once the reaction had ended, proliferating CFSE-low CD3+CD4+ and CD3+CD8+ responders were sorted. The CDR3 has 16 amino acids. In germline, CDR1 is LNHDA, CDR2 SQIVND (reference sequence). Deletions cut 5 bases from V and 1 base from J, with 17 bases between. This sample is drawn from a study of graft-versus-host responses after intestinal transplantation. Whole-study context: Recipients were given multivisceral, liver-intestinal, or isolated intestinal transplants. Each patient got anti-thymocyte globulin induction, then tacrolimus and steroids for approximately three years.

Study conclusions and caveats: Detection of GvH clones occurred in recipient marrow, and some had their first appearance in ileum or blood.

TCRdb's copy holds only in-frame clones and misses some; the assay was immunoSEQ multiplex PCR. The table lists some 22,000 clones, about 57% of them singletons, with under 1.2% in the top ten. The sequence came from a human patient who received an intestinal transplant. This chain connects TRBV19 to TRBJ1-1; TRBD1 is a possible D gene (6 bases). The specimen was alloreactive CD4+ T cells from a mixed lymphocyte reaction culture, collected before intestinal transplant. Specified subset: CFSE-low proliferating T cells sorted from roughly 6-day pre-transplant mixed lymphocyte reaction (GvH or HvG direction). The CDR3 nucleotides read TGTGCCAGTAGTTTCCGAACGACAGGCTCGAACACTGAAGCTTTCTTT. Translation gives CASSFRTTGSNTEAFF.